The 21 T cell receptor beta chains below were found in one sample sequenced in a study of post-analysis software for immune sequencing data. Findings and caveats of the study: A handful of TRBV segments appeared more often in patients than in controls, and TRBV5-6, TRBV5-1 and TRBV20-1 were among these.

Tagging with unique molecular identifiers was a feature of the TCR beta cDNA libraries. TCRdb reprocessed the PCR reads with MiXCR, giving one entry per CDR3 protein. The sample holds about 820,000 distinct CDR3 sequences; roughly half are singletons and the top ten take approximately 4.5%. Their specific antigens are unknown. Sequenced input: blood. The receptors were gathered from a girl aged 5 to 17 with multiple sclerosis.

V is TRBV20-1 and J is TRBJ2-3; 9 nucleotides line up with TRBD2. This CDR3 is built from 14 residues. Germline trimming cut 6 bases from V and 4 bases from J; bases unmatched to any gene: 8. CDR1 is DFQATT and CDR2 is SNEGSKA in the germline V gene (reference sequence). The chain's CDR3 is CSATLAGKPDTQYF. The DNA of the CDR3 is TGCAGTGCAACCCTAGCGGGGAAACCAGATACGCAGTATTTT.

The rearrangement links TRBV5-1 to TRBJ1-1; D not certain. The germline gives CDR1 SGHRS, CDR2 YFSETQ. CDR3 size: 15 residues. Trimming cost V 5 bases and J 6 bases, with 20 bases left between them. CDR3 sequence: CASSAGFESLSEAFF. In DNA form, the CDR3 reads TGCGCCAGCAGTGCGGGGTTCGAATCCTTGTCTGAAGCTTTCTTT.

This clonotype was seen a handful of times. DNA for the CDR3: TGTGCCAGCAGCCTAGAGGGCAGGGCTAACTATGGCTACACCTTC. Translated: CASSLEGRANYGYTF. The V gene is TRBV7-9, the J gene TRBJ1-2; maybe TRBD1 (5 bases). Germline lookup yields CDR1 SEHNR and CDR2 FQNEAQ (reference sequence). Trimming stripped 5 bases from V and 0 bases from J, with 13 bases between. The CDR3 runs to 15 residues.

This chain connects TRBV7-3 to TRBJ2-1; D is tentatively TRBD1 or TRBD2 (5 bases each). This CDR3 comprises 13 residues. The germline CDR1 and CDR2 sequences are SGHTA and FQGTGA. V was clipped by 5 bases and J by 6 bases, with 11 bases between them. Here the CDR3 reads CASSRPGANEQFF. Here the CDR3 DNA reads TGTGCCAGCAGCCGTCCCGGGGCCAATGAGCAGTTCTTC.

This chain uses TRBV5-4 with TRBJ2-3; D is undetermined. The germline gives CDR1 SGHNT, CDR2 YYREEE (reference sequence). This CDR3 spans 14 amino acids. Trimming cost V 1 base and J 2 bases, with 8 bases left between them. The CDR3 spells CASSLTGTTDTQYF. The DNA of the CDR3 is TGTGCCAGCAGCTTGACCGGTACCACAGATACGCAGTATTTT.

This clonotype was detected only once. The chain carries TRBV5-6 and TRBJ2-5; tentative D call: TRBD2 (5 bases). The J call may be faulty, since TRBJ2-7 better matches the DNA end. This CDR3 is built from 14 residues. Per the germline V gene, CDR1 is SGHDT and CDR2 is YYEEEE. The CDR3 here is CASSFGLRGNEQYF. Here the CDR3 DNA reads TGTGCCAGCAGCTTCGGACTCCGAGGGAACGAGCAGTACTTC.

In the case of this clonotype: A junction boundary mismatches the germline segment, possibly from a read error. The J gene is TRBJ1-5, the V gene TRBV9, with 7 positions matching TRBD1. CDR3 length equals 15 residues. CDR1 and CDR2 (germline): SGDLS, YYNGEE. The CDR3 bases are TGTGCCAGCAGCGTATCACAGGGGAGTGGGCAGCCCCGGCATTTT. As protein: CASSVSQGSGQPRHF.

The CDR3 coding sequence is TGCGGTTCCGGGGGAGGGCCCCGCAATGAGCAGTTCTTC. The encoded protein is CGSGGGPRNEQFF. The chain carries TRBV29-1 and TRBJ2-1, with 7 bases that match TRBD2. The CDR3 consists of 13 residues. Germline V gives CDR1 SQVTM, CDR2 ANQGSEA.

This clonotype appeared a few times. This sequence joins TRBV3-1 and TRBJ2-7, with 8 bases lining up with TRBD1. The CDR3 is made up of 15 amino acids. V lost 1 base and J lost 7; bases outside the gene matches: 9. Germline V gene sequence: CDR1 LGHDT, CDR2 YNNKEL (reference sequence). The CDR3 bases are TGTGCCAGCAGCCAAGCCGTCAGGGGGCTTGGAGAGCAGTACTTC. It is translated as CASSQAVRGLGEQYF.

The chain uses TRBV27 and TRBJ2-3; a possible D gene is TRBD2 (5 bases). The germline V gene has CDR1 MNHEY and CDR2 SMNVEV (reference sequence). The CDR3 runs to 13 residues. With 2 bases removed from V and 6 bases from J, the gap between germline ends came to 9 bases. This CDR3 is CASSLRGIDTQYF. The CDR3 bases are TGTGCCAGCAGTTTAAGAGGGATCGATACGCAGTATTTT.

The rearrangement joins TRBV10-3 to TRBJ2-1; TRBD1 is a possible D gene (5 bases). Trimming took off 2 bases at V and 3 bases at J, with 14 bases between the two ends. CDR1 is ENHRY, CDR2 SYGVKD, per germline. The CDR3 sequence is 16 residues long. The DNA of the CDR3 is TGTGCCATCAGTGAGGTCTACAGGAACCTCTACAATGAGCAGTTCTTC. It specifies CAISEVYRNLYNEQFF.

With regard to this clonotype: This may come from a read error, since a much larger clone is one base off. The rearrangement joins TRBV9 to TRBJ2-4; a weak D match, TRBD2 (6 bases). The J call is in doubt because the DNA end fits TRBJ2-5 better. Germline V gene lookup returns CDR1 SGDLS and CDR2 YYNGEE. The CDR3 consists of 14 residues. The CDR3, as DNA: TGTGCCAGCAGCGAAGGGACTTTTCAAGGGACCCAGTACTTC. It is translated as CASSEGTFQGTQYF.

The chain uses TRBV20-1 and TRBJ1-5; TRBD1 aligns across 9 bases. The CDR3 is 13 amino acids. Trimming cost V 6 bases and J 12 bases; bases outside gene matches: 12. Per the germline V gene, CDR1 is DFQATT and CDR2 is SNEGSKA (reference sequence). The CDR3 protein is CSAGGTGSSHQHF. The CDR3 DNA reads as TGCAGTGCCGGTGGGACAGGGTCCTCTCACCAGCATTTT.

The genes are TRBV20-1 and TRBJ2-1; D remains ambiguous. Germline loops: CDR1 DFQATT, CDR2 SNEGSKA (reference sequence). The CDR3 length is 12 residues. Trimming took 5 bases from V and 8 from J, leaving 13 bases between them. CDR3 protein: CSALSDVDEQFF. For the CDR3, the DNA is TGCAGTGCTCTAAGTGACGTGGATGAGCAGTTCTTC.

This chain joins TRBV29-1 and TRBJ2-1; 9 nucleotides agree with TRBD1. Germline V gene data show CDR1 as SQVTM and CDR2 as ANQGSEA. This CDR3 region has 15 residues. The ends lost 6 bases at V and 4 bases at J; junction bases unmatched: 10. The CDR3 nucleotides are TGCAGCGTAGACCACCGGGACAGGGTTTACAATGAGCAGTTCTTC. Protein product: CSVDHRDRVYNEQFF.

This clonotype was recorded a few times. The V call is TRBV5-1, the J call TRBJ2-7; 7 bases fit TRBD1. This CDR3 is built from 14 residues. Losses at the gene ends were 0 bases for V and 3 bases for J; bases not matched to a gene: 3. Germline CDR1 is SGHRS and CDR2 is YFSETQ. The CDR3 DNA reads TGCGCCAGCAGCTTGGATGCAGGGGGCTACGAGCAGTACTTC. It codes for CASSLDAGGYEQYF.

The chain is built from TRBV29-1 and TRBJ2-1, with 7 nucleotides matching TRBD2. This CDR3 region has 14 residues. Germline CDR1 and CDR2: SQVTM and ANQGSEA. The junction had 9 bases not matched to a gene; V was cut back by 5 bases and J by 5 bases. The CDR3: CSVSGVAGDNEQFF. In nucleotides, the CDR3 is TGCAGCGTTTCTGGTGTCGCGGGGGACAATGAGCAGTTCTTC.

The rearrangement links TRBV5-1 to TRBJ2-7; 13 bases line up with TRBD2. The end of the DNA is better explained by TRBJ2-1, so the J call may be wrong. Germline CDR1 and CDR2: SGHRS and YFSETQ. This CDR3 comprises 17 residues. The CDR3 sequence: CASSRTTGLAGTIEQFF. Here the CDR3 DNA reads TGCGCCAGCAGCCGGACCACGGGACTAGCGGGAACTATTGAGCAGTTCTTC.

CDR3 loop: CASSDLDRGDSPLHF. CDR3 nucleotide sequence: TGTGCCAGCAGTGATCTAGACAGGGGTGATTCACCCCTCCACTTT. J is TRBJ1-6 and V is TRBV25-1; 8 bases fit TRBD1. CDR1 MGHDK and CDR2 SYGVNS come from the germline V gene. The CDR3 length is 15 residues. With V trimmed by 3 bases and J by 8 bases, 6 bases remained unmatched.

This clonotype was seen a single time. This rearrangement joins TRBV10-3 to TRBJ2-5; 10 bases are shared with TRBD2. The CDR3 runs 15 residues. V was clipped by 4 bases and J by 1 base; unmatched bases: 3. The V gene's germline CDR1 is ENHRY and CDR2 SYGVKD. The CDR3 protein is CAISGQRGGQETQYF. The CDR3, as DNA: TGTGCCATCAGTGGTCAGCGGGGGGGCCAAGAGACCCAGTACTTC.

The chain employs TRBV5-1 and TRBJ2-5; 9 bases fit TRBD1. CDR3 length: 15 amino acids. V dropped 1 base and J dropped 5; count of bases not matched to a gene: 6. The V gene's germline CDR1 is SGHRS and CDR2 YFSETQ. The CDR3 coding sequence is TGCGCCAGCAGCTTGCTTTGGACAGGGGATGAGACCCAGTACTTC. Residues: CASSLLWTGDETQYF.